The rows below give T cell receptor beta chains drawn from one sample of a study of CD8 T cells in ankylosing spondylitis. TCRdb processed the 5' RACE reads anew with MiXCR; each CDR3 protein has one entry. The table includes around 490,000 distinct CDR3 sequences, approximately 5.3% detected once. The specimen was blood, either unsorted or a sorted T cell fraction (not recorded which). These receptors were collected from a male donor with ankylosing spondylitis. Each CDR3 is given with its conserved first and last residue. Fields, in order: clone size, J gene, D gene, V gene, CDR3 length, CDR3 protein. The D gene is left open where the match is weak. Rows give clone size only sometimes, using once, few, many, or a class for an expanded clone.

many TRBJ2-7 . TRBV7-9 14 CASSLPAETYEQYF
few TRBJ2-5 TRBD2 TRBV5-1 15 CASSLFTSGQETQYF
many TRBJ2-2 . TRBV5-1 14 CASSGRANTGELFF
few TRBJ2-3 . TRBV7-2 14 CASSLVGATGTQYF
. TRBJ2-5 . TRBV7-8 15 CASTASTGDQETQYF
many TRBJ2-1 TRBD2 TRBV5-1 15 CASSLDGGRYNEQFF
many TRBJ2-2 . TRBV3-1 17 CASSQDGGWGSGGELFF
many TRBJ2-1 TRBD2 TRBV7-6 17 CASSLRPSGGTYNEQFF
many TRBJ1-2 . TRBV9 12 CASSVDSYGYTF
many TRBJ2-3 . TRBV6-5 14 CASSFSSVSHTQYF
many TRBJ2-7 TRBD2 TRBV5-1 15 CASSAQASGWYEQYF
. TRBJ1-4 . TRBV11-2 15 CASSLAGGAGEKLFF
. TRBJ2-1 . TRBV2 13 CASSEEDSARSCF
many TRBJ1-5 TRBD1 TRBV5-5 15 CASSPTGSGNQPQHF
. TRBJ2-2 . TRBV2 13 CASTPGTTGELFF
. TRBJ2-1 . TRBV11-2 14 CASGATTWGNEQFF
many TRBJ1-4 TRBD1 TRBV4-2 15 CASSQEGQVDEKLFF
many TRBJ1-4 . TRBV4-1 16 CASSQATVTTNEKLFF
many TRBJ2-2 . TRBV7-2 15 CASSLAGYYTGELFF
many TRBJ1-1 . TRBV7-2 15 CASSSGGGRKAEAFF
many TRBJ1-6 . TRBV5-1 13 CASSATGNSPLHF
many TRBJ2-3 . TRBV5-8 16 CASSLGLGPSTDTQYF
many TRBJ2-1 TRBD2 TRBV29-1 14 CSTVAASGRNEQFF
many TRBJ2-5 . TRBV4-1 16 CASSQDLAAGQETQYF